These 17 T cell receptor beta chains share one sample of origin, sequenced in a study of T cell repertoires in cytomegalovirus infection. TCRdb reanalysed the reads using MiXCR and keeps one entry per CDR3 protein. Of around 450,000 distinct CDR3 sequences in the sample, 10% to 12% were seen once. Specimen: PBMCs. These receptors were collected from a human donor in good health (CMV status not recorded). Some clones in this sample may be carry-over from other donors' samples.

This clonotype was found many times. V usage is TRBV6-5 and J usage is TRBJ2-5; D ambiguous. This CDR3 contains 14 residues. Germline V gives CDR1 MNHEY, CDR2 SVGAGI. V was clipped by 0 bases and J by 1 base, with 6 bases between them. The CDR3 bases are TGTGCCAGCAGTTACTCGAGGACCCAAGAGACCCAGTACTTC. This translates into CASSYSRTQETQYF.

This chain's CDR3 is CASSPPTVRGAYNEQFF. CDR3 coding DNA: TGTGCCAGCTCACCCCCGACAGTTAGAGGGGCATACAATGAGCAGTTCTTC. The chain recombines TRBV18 with TRBJ2-1, with D possibly called TRBD1 or TRBD2 (5 bases each). This CDR3 contains 17 residues. Germline CDR1 and CDR2: KGHSH and LQKENI. The V end lost 3 bases, the J end lost 4 bases, and 19 bases lay between the germline ends.

The sample holds a few counts of this clonotype. The germline gene is not matched at one end of the junction; a read error may be the cause. The chain combines TRBV7-2 with TRBJ2-1, with 7 bases aligning to TRBD2. This CDR3 is built from 13 residues. Germline loops: CDR1 SGHTA, CDR2 FQGNSA. CDR3 coding DNA: TGTGCCAGCAGCCGTCCTGGGGGGGAGGGCATCCTCTTC. It encodes CASSRPGGEGILF.

In this sample, this clonotype turned up many times. The gene calls are TRBV30 and TRBJ1-6; the D gene is possibly TRBD1 (5 bases). The CDR3 has 15 amino acids. Trimming stripped 4 bases from V and 9 bases from J, with 19 bases between. Germline CDR1 and CDR2: GTSNPN and SVGIG (reference sequence). DNA for the CDR3: TGTGCCTGGAACCCGGGGGGAGAGGGGCGTTCACCCCTCCACTTT. Protein: CAWNPGGEGRSPLHF. Full variable domain (missing parts from reference TRBV30 and TRBJ1-6): SQTIHQWPATLVQPVGSPLSLECTVEGTSNPNLYWYRQAAGRGLQLLFYSVGIGQISSEVPQNLSASRPQDRQFILSSKKLLLSDSGFYLCAWNPGGEGRSPLHFGNGTRLTVT.

This clonotype has a handful of counts. The chain recombines TRBV20-1 with TRBJ2-7; 7 bases agree with TRBD1. The CDR3 length is 15 residues. Germline assignment: CDR1 DFQATT and CDR2 SNEGSKA (reference sequence). J lost 1 base, V lost 1 base, and 7 bases had no gene match. CDR3 sequence reads: CSARASGTESYEQYF. The CDR3 coding sequence is TGCAGTGCTAGAGCCTCCGGGACAGAGTCCTACGAGCAGTACTTC.

This clonotype was detected only a few times. The rearrangement links TRBV6-6 to TRBJ1-3, with a weak D call TRBD1 (5 bases). The CDR3 length is 10 residues. Germline CDR1 reads MNHNY; CDR2 reads SVGAGI (reference sequence). The V end lost 10 bases, the J end lost 10 bases, and 11 bases lay between the germline ends. The CDR3 spells CATRDFTIYF. The CDR3 DNA sequence: TGTGCCACAAGGGACTTTACCATATATTTT.

This clonotype was detected ten times or more. This chain links TRBV7-2 with TRBJ2-4, with 8 bases matching TRBD1. V dropped 3 bases and J dropped 2; count of bases not matched to a gene: 3. There are 15 residues in the CDR3. Germline V lookup: CDR1 SGHTA, CDR2 FQGNSA. The DNA of the CDR3 is TGTGCCAGCAGCTTGCAGGGGGCAACCAAAAACATTCAGTACTTC. This gives the protein CASSLQGATKNIQYF. The variable domain in full, completed from reference TRBV7-2 and TRBJ2-4, reads GAGVSQSPSNKVTEKGKDVELRCDPISGHTALYWYRQSLGQGLEFLIYFQGNSAPDKSGLPSDRFSAERTGGSVSTLTIQRTQQEDSAVYLCASSLQGATKNIQYFGAGTRLSVL.

This clonotype was counted many times. The chain is built from TRBV7-3 and TRBJ2-3, with a tentative D call TRBD2 (6 bases). V lost 3 bases, J lost 1 base, and 11 bases lay in between. CDR3 length: 15 amino acids. Germline-derived CDR1 and CDR2 are SGHTA and FQGTGA. This chain's CDR3 is CASSFRGVGTDTQYF. CDR3 nucleotide sequence: TGTGCCAGCAGCTTTCGCGGGGTGGGCACAGATACGCAGTATTTT.

Many counts were recorded for this clonotype. The rearrangement uses TRBV28 and TRBJ2-7; D could derive from TRBD1 or TRBD2 (7 bases each). The germline V gene encodes CDR1 MDHEN and CDR2 SYDVKM. The CDR3 sequence is 15 residues long. Trimming removed 9 bases at V and 3 bases at J, with 21 bases between. CDR3 protein: CASGVLQGGNYEQYF. The CDR3 DNA follows: TGTGCCAGTGGAGTTTTGCAGGGGGGGAACTACGAGCAGTACTTC.

This rearrangement joins TRBV24-1 to TRBJ2-1; D tentatively fits TRBD1 or TRBD2 (6 bases each). The CDR3 length is 13 residues. Germline V CDR1 and CDR2: KGHDR, SFDVKD. V lost 9 bases and J 6 bases, leaving 14 bases between the germline ends. The CDR3 sequence is CATGGRQVNEQFF. In DNA form, the CDR3 reads TGTGCCACCGGGGGGCGACAGGTCAATGAGCAGTTCTTC.

There are many counts of this clonotype. The chain combines TRBV28 with TRBJ1-3; 7 bases agree with TRBD1. CDR1 is MDHEN and CDR2 is SYDVKM in the germline V gene. This CDR3 contains 14 residues. Losses at the gene ends were 6 bases for V and 3 bases for J; bases not matched to a gene: 5. The CDR3 protein is CASSLDRLGNTIYF. The CDR3 DNA reads TGTGCCAGCAGCTTGGACAGGCTTGGAAACACCATATATTTT. The full variable domain, with the rest looked up from reference TRBV28 and TRBJ1-3, is DVKVTQSSRYLVKRTGEKVFLECVQDMDHENMFWYRQDPGLGLRLIYFSYDVKMKEKGDIPEGYSVSREKKERFSLILESASTNQTSMYLCASSLDRLGNTIYFGEGSWLTVV.

This clonotype was observed at least ten times. This chain joins TRBV5-1 and TRBJ2-1, with D hard to call. CDR3 length: 17 residues. The ends were cut back, 2 bases at V and 3 bases at J, with 18 bases in the middle. Germline V CDR1 and CDR2: SGHRS, YFSETQ. CDR3 protein: CASSLPLKAPSYNEQFF. The CDR3 DNA reads TGCGCCAGCAGCTTACCCCTAAAAGCTCCTAGCTACAATGAGCAGTTCTTC.

The CDR3 DNA is TGTGCCAGCAGCCAAGTTCGGTGGTATCAAGAGACCCAGTACTTC. It yields the protein CASSQVRWYQETQYF. The J gene is TRBJ2-5, the V gene TRBV14; no clear D. This CDR3 is built from 15 residues. The V and J ends lost 1 base and 2 bases respectively, with 11 bases between them. CDR1 is SGHDN, CDR2 FVKESK, per germline.

This clonotype was counted only a few times. The chain couples TRBV9 to TRBJ2-7; D remains unclear. Germline V gene sequence: CDR1 SGDLS, CDR2 YYNGEE. With 0 bases removed from V and 3 bases from J, the gap between germline ends came to 19 bases. This CDR3 comprises 17 residues. The CDR3 DNA sequence: TGTGCCAGCAGCGTAGATCCCCTCGGACCTGGCCTCTACGAGCAGTACTTC. Residues: CASSVDPLGPGLYEQYF.

This clonotype has more than one count but fewer than ten. The rearrangement links TRBV15 to TRBJ2-3; D could derive from TRBD1 or TRBD2 (5 bases each). V lost 3 bases and J lost 4, with 11 bases in between. The length of the CDR3 is 14 residues. CDR1 LNHNV and CDR2 YYDKDF come from the germline V gene (reference sequence). The CDR3 loop reads CATSSGDAADTQYF. DNA of the CDR3: TGTGCCACCAGCAGCGGGGACGCGGCAGATACGCAGTATTTT. Using reference TRBV15 and TRBJ2-3 for the parts outside the CDR3, the full variable domain is DAMVIQNPRYQVTQFGKPVTLSCSQTLNHNVMYWYQQKSSQAPKLLFHYYDKDFNNEADTPDNFQSRRPNTSFCFLDIRSPGLGDTAMYLCATSSGDAADTQYFGPGTRLTVL.

This clonotype was counted many times. This CDR3 is CASSLTGLADYNEQFF. The CDR3 DNA reads TGTGCCAGCAGCCTAACTGGACTAGCGGACTACAATGAGCAGTTCTTC. The chain couples TRBV28 to TRBJ2-1, with 10 bases identical to TRBD2. The ends lost 6 bases at V and 3 bases at J; junction bases unmatched: 8. The CDR3 covers 16 residues. Germline V gene data show CDR1 as MDHEN and CDR2 as SYDVKM.

There are a few counts of this clonotype. The chain links TRBV6-5 to TRBJ1-5; 9 bases are shared with TRBD1. CDR1 is MNHEY and CDR2 is SVGAGI in the germline V gene. CDR3 length: 17 amino acids. Trimming cost V 4 bases and J 1 base; bases outside gene matches: 8. The CDR3 DNA follows: TGTGCCAGCAGTTCCTCAGACGGGACAGGGAGCAATCAGCCCCAGCATTTT. Translated, it gives CASSSSDGTGSNQPQHF.